This T cell receptor beta chain was obtained from a study of blood T cell repertoires in COVID-19. As for the study in general: Samples taken during acute and convalescent COVID-19 were collected in the United States, Italy and Spain. Sources were T cells, B-cell-depleted T cells, or PBMCs; the material itself was cDNA or gDNA.

Original processing methods: Estimation of nucleated cell counts relied on the amplification of reference gene primers. Sequencing used immunoSEQ multiplex PCR; TCRdb keeps in-frame clones, though not all of them. The V and J calls and clone size were taken over from that table, and D and trimming were inferred from the DNA. Of over 11,000 clones listed, roughly 88% are singletons. Trimming shortened V by 5 bases and J by 3 bases, and 11 bases separated the two germline ends. This CDR3 is 14 amino acids long. Germline V lookup: CDR1 MDHEN, CDR2 SYDVKM. Material for sequencing was peripheral blood. The receptor was derived from a human donor in a cohort sampled during active COVID-19. The chain joins TRBV28 to TRBJ1-5, with D perhaps TRBD1 (6 bases). The CDR3 DNA sequence: TGTGCCAGCAGTCTCACAGGGATCAATCAGCCCCAGCATTTT. Translating it yields CASSLTGINQPQHF.